Presented here are 22 T cell receptor beta chains from one specimen sequenced in a study of blood T cell repertoires in COVID-19. Sequencing was performed with immunoSEQ multiplex PCR; in TCRdb, only in-frame clones are kept and a portion is missing. Of around 370,000 clones listed, nearly 90% are singletons. The sample was peripheral blood. The receptors were gathered from a man between 18 and 29 years old with active or convalescent COVID-19.

The rearrangement joins TRBV6-4 to TRBJ2-1, with a possible D match to TRBD2 (6 bases). Germline V lookup: CDR1 MRHNA, CDR2 SNTAGT. The CDR3 runs to 14 residues. Trimming removed 4 bases at V and 3 bases at J, with 10 bases between. CDR3 protein: CASSAAGNYNEQFF. CDR3 in DNA: TGTGCCAGCAGTGCGGCGGGAAACTACAATGAGCAGTTCTTC.

V is TRBV14 and J is TRBJ2-4, with TRBD1 matching 8 bases. V lost 5 bases to trimming and J lost 4 bases; unmatched junction nucleotides: 4. Germline V CDR1 and CDR2: SGHDN, FVKESK. The CDR3 totals 14 residues. DNA of the CDR3: TGTGCCAGCAGCTGGGGACAGGTGAAAAACATTCAGTACTTC. Translating gives CASSWGQVKNIQYF.

The rearrangement links TRBV7-9 to TRBJ1-2; D remains unclear. V shed 5 bases and J shed 7 bases, with 20 bases lying between them. Per the germline V gene, CDR1 is SEHNR and CDR2 is FQNEAQ (reference sequence). The CDR3 sequence is 15 residues long. The CDR3 sequence is CASSGPGETFSGYTF. In DNA form, the CDR3 reads TGTGCCAGCAGCGGTCCGGGAGAGACGTTTTCTGGCTACACCTTC.

The chain uses TRBV7-9 and TRBJ1-1; D remains ambiguous. CDR1 is SEHNR, CDR2 FQNEAQ, per germline (reference sequence). V lost 5 bases, J lost 5 bases, and 6 bases lay in between. CDR3 size: 11 residues. The CDR3 spells CASSPVTEAFF. CDR3 in DNA: TGTGCCAGCAGCCCCGTTACTGAAGCTTTCTTT.

The J gene is TRBJ2-5, the V gene TRBV2; D perhaps matches TRBD2 (5 bases). The germline V gene encodes CDR1 SNHLY and CDR2 FYNNEI. The CDR3 covers 14 residues. V was clipped by 5 bases and J by 5 bases, with 15 bases between them. Here the CDR3 DNA reads TGTGCCAGCAGTTCCCACGCGGGCGAGGAGACCCAGTACTTC. Translation gives CASSSHAGEETQYF.

The J gene is TRBJ1-2, the V gene TRBV12-3 or TRBV12-4, with D uncertain. The V end lost 5 bases, the J end lost 4 bases, and 11 bases lay between the germline ends. The length of the CDR3 is 13 residues. The CDR3, as DNA: TGTGCCAGCAGTAGGGCACGGGGCTATGGCTACACCTTC. Its protein is CASSRARGYGYTF.

The chain uses TRBV19 and TRBJ1-3; D gene uncertain. Germline CDR1 reads LNHDA; CDR2 reads SQIVND (reference sequence). CDR3 length: 16 residues. Trimming left V 6 bases short and J 0 bases short, with 15 bases between. CDR3 bases: TGTGCCAGTAGCCGATACGGGGTCCCCTCTGGAAACACCATATATTTT. Residues: CASSRYGVPSGNTIYF.

The chain uses TRBV6-4 and TRBJ2-7; tentative D call: TRBD1 (6 bases). With 6 bases removed from V and 1 base from J, the gap between germline ends came to 10 bases. This CDR3 is built from 13 residues. Looked up from germline, CDR1 is MRHNA and CDR2 is SNTAGT. CDR3 sequence (DNA): TGTGCCAGCAGGATAACAGGGTCCTACGAGCAGTACTTC. Protein product: CASRITGSYEQYF.

The V call is TRBV7-3, the J call TRBJ1-4; 12 bases match TRBD1. Losses at the gene ends were 0 bases for V and 9 bases for J; bases not matched to a gene: 11. The CDR3 covers 18 residues. The germline V gene encodes CDR1 SGHTA and CDR2 FQGTGA. This chain's CDR3 is CASSLTRGQGARDKKLFF. The CDR3 bases are TGTGCCAGCAGCTTAACGAGGGGACAGGGGGCAAGGGATAAAAAACTGTTTTTT.

V usage is TRBV6-5 and J usage is TRBJ1-5; no clear D. V was clipped by 10 bases and J by 0 bases, with 13 bases between them. The germline CDR1 and CDR2 sequences are MNHEY and SVGAGI. The CDR3 extends over 14 amino acids. The CDR3, as DNA: TGTGCCACCTCTTACAGAAATAGCAATCAGCCCCAGCATTTT. Its protein product is CATSYRNSNQPQHF.

This chain joins TRBV30 and TRBJ1-1; 8 bases are shared with TRBD1. The CDR3 length is 14 residues. CDR1 and CDR2 (germline): GTSNPN, SVGIG (reference sequence). J lost 4 bases, V lost 3 bases, and 7 bases had no gene match. This CDR3 is CAWRGQGALTEAFF. CDR3 DNA sequence: TGTGCCTGGAGGGGGCAGGGGGCACTCACTGAAGCTTTCTTT.

This chain joins TRBV7-8 and TRBJ1-5; D is possibly TRBD1 (6 bases). V gave up 4 bases and J gave up 11 bases, with 18 bases separating them. This CDR3 contains 14 residues. Germline-derived CDR1 and CDR2 are SGHVS and FQNEAQ. The CDR3 sequence is CASSSGDKRTTQHF. The CDR3 nucleotides read TGTGCCAGCAGCTCAGGGGACAAACGGACGACCCAGCATTTT.

The chain is built from TRBV19 and TRBJ2-2; D perhaps matches TRBD1 (5 bases). Germline V gene sequence: CDR1 LNHDA, CDR2 SQIVND (reference sequence). Trimming cost V 7 bases and J 1 base, with 10 bases left between them. The CDR3 length is 14 residues. The CDR3 nucleotides are TGTGCCAGTACCGCTGGACAGAACACCGGGGAGCTGTTTTTT. This translates into CASTAGQNTGELFF. Complete variable domain (other parts from reference TRBV19 and TRBJ2-2): DGGITQSPKYLFRKEGQNVTLSCEQNLNHDAMYWYRQDPGQGLRLIYYSQIVNDFQKGDIAEGYSVSREKKESFPLTVTSAQKNPTAFYLCASTAGQNTGELFFGEGSRLTVL.

The chain has TRBV5-1 and TRBJ2-1; 15 nucleotides match TRBD2. CDR1 and CDR2 (germline): SGHRS, YFSETQ. Losses at the gene ends were 1 base for V and 4 bases for J; bases not matched to a gene: 3. The CDR3 extends over 17 amino acids. CDR3 bases: TGCGCCAGCAGCTTGCCTGGACTAGCGGGAGGGTACAATGAGCAGTTCTTC. Its protein product is CASSLPGLAGGYNEQFF.

This sequence joins TRBV7-2 and TRBJ2-1; the match to TRBD2 covers 9 bases. Germline V CDR1 and CDR2: SGHTA, FQGNSA. Trimming removed 0 bases from V and 6 bases from J; junction bases left unmatched: 6. The CDR3 is made up of 16 amino acids. In DNA form, the CDR3 reads TGTGCCAGCAGCTTAGCAGGGCTAGCGGGGCGCAATGAGCAGTTCTTC. Protein: CASSLAGLAGRNEQFF.

V usage is TRBV19 and J usage is TRBJ1-6, with 7 bases matching TRBD1. CDR1 is LNHDA, CDR2 SQIVND, per germline (reference sequence). Trimming cost V 6 bases and J 5 bases; bases outside gene matches: 10. The CDR3 length is 16 residues. The CDR3 loop reads CASRRPQGGNNSPLHF. The CDR3 DNA reads as TGTGCCAGTAGGCGCCCCCAGGGGGGTAATAATTCACCCCTCCACTTT.

V is TRBV24-1 and J is TRBJ1-2; 7 bases fit TRBD1. CDR3 length: 15 amino acids. Germline assignment: CDR1 KGHDR and CDR2 SFDVKD. J lost 4 bases, V lost 4 bases, and 8 bases had no gene match. CDR3 loop: CATSDSNDRVYGYTF. In nucleotides, the CDR3 is TGTGCCACCAGTGACTCTAATGACAGGGTCTATGGCTACACCTTC.

This clone showed up just once. V gene TRBV20-1 combines with J gene TRBJ1-1, with D hard to call. Germline CDR1 reads DFQATT; CDR2 reads SNEGSKA (reference sequence). V was pared by 3 bases and J by 0 bases, with 8 bases between. This CDR3 has 13 residues. In DNA form, the CDR3 reads TGCAGTGCTAGTTCGGGGTTGAACACTGAAGCTTTCTTT. Protein sequence: CSASSGLNTEAFF.

The chain uses TRBV7-2 and TRBJ2-1; TRBD2 aligns across 7 bases. The CDR3 contains 19 residues. The V segment lost 2 bases and the J segment 4 bases; nucleotides outside the gene matches: 17. Germline V gives CDR1 SGHTA, CDR2 FQGNSA. CDR3 protein: CASSLWTMWRESKYNEQFF. The CDR3 coding sequence is TGTGCCAGCAGCTTATGGACCATGTGGCGGGAGAGTAAGTACAATGAGCAGTTCTTC.

The chain uses TRBV4-1 and TRBJ2-7; 10 nucleotides align to TRBD1. The CDR3 contains 16 residues. Germline CDR1 is MGHRA and CDR2 is YSYEKL. With 2 bases clipped from V and 4 bases from J, the junction kept 8 bases outside the gene matches. The DNA for the CDR3 is TGCGCCAGCAGCCAAATGGGGGGACAGGGGACTTACGAGCAGTACTTC. The encoded protein is CASSQMGGQGTYEQYF.

This clone was counted only a few times. The chain carries TRBV6-6 and TRBJ2-2; 7 bases are shared with TRBD1. The CDR3 spans 17 residues. After removal of 5 bases from V and 0 bases from J, the junction contained 9 bases not matched to a gene. The germline V gene encodes CDR1 MNHNY and CDR2 SVGAGI (reference sequence). Written as DNA, the CDR3 is TGTGCCAGCAGTCCCCTATTACAGGGGCCGAACACCGGGGAGCTGTTTTTT. It specifies CASSPLLQGPNTGELFF.

This sequence joins TRBV19 and TRBJ1-6; no clear D. The CDR3 is 14 amino acids. V was shortened by 9 bases and J by 0 bases, with 9 bases between the two germline ends. Germline V gene lookup returns CDR1 LNHDA and CDR2 SQIVND (reference sequence). The CDR3 here is CASRFSSYNSPLHF. CDR3 coding DNA: TGTGCCAGCCGGTTTAGCTCCTATAATTCACCCCTCCACTTT.